This T cell receptor (beta chain) was documented in a study of beta chain features in type 1 diabetes. About the research overall: Patients shared similar age, gender and cell yields with healthy donors. Across the samples, roughly 98,000,000 sorted cells were examined in total.

A single heparinised draw of around 110 mL on average was taken per donor. The length of the CDR3 is 18 residues. The germline CDR1 and CDR2 sequences are SGHAT and FQNNGV. V shed 4 bases, J shed 4 bases, and the junction held 16 bases outside the gene matches. A few counts support this clone. Its antigen is not identified. Findings and caveats of the study: Moderate yet significant TCRB CDR3 shortening was seen in Type 1 diabetes patients in all four CD4+ subsets.

Expressed TCRB transcripts were sequenced because the entire RNA isolate underwent reverse transcription. TCRdb keeps only in-frame clones here, not all; method: immunoSEQ multiplex PCR. The repertoire holds around 250,000 clones, with about 25% as singletons. The clonotype was recovered from a man under 40 in good health. The chain is built from TRBV11-2 and TRBJ2-1; TRBD2 aligns across 7 bases. The sequencing sample was made of central memory CD4+ T cells from blood. As DNA, the CDR3 is TGTGCCAGCAGCTCCTCTAGGAGGGCGGGAGTGGATTACAATGAGCAGTTCTTC. This sequence encodes CASSSSRRAGVDYNEQFF.